The clone carrying this T cell receptor (beta chain) was counted ten times or more. Its antigen is unidentified. The cDNA came from 5'RACE, which used 10-nucleotide random UMIs. A single run covered 15-18 subjects with over 200 million TCR-beta sequences. TCRdb re-called the 5' RACE reads through MiXCR, storing one row per CDR3 protein. The sample includes more than 45,000 distinct CDR3 sequences, over 9% of them seen just once. This sample is drawn from a study of neurological immune-mediated disorders. Regarding the study as a whole: In HTLV-1-associated myelopathy, TCR clonal expansion was greatest, and in multiple sclerosis it was least, below healthy controls. Sharing of CDR3 amino acid sequences among expanded clones across subjects was absent, suggesting private repertoires in all groups.

From germline, CDR1 is SGHKS and CDR2 YYEKEE (reference sequence). V lost 2 bases to trimming and J lost 6 bases, with 11 bases between them. The CDR3 has 13 amino acids. The chain joins TRBV5-5 to TRBJ1-1; possible D gene TRBD1, 6 bases. The sequencing sample was made of PBMCs. This clonotype was obtained from a woman between 40 and 50 years old with HTLV-1-associated myelopathy (HAM/TSP). The CDR3 DNA follows: TGTGCCAGCAGCTTAGCAGGGGCGGCTGAAGCTTTCTTT. It specifies CASSLAGAAEAFF. Using reference TRBV5-5 and TRBJ1-1 for the parts outside the CDR3, the full variable domain is DAGVTQSPTHLIKTRGQQVTLRCSPISGHKSVSWYQQVLGQGPQFIFQYYEKEERGRGNFPDRFSARQFPNYSSELNVNALLLGDSALYLCASSLAGAAEAFFGQGTRLTVV.